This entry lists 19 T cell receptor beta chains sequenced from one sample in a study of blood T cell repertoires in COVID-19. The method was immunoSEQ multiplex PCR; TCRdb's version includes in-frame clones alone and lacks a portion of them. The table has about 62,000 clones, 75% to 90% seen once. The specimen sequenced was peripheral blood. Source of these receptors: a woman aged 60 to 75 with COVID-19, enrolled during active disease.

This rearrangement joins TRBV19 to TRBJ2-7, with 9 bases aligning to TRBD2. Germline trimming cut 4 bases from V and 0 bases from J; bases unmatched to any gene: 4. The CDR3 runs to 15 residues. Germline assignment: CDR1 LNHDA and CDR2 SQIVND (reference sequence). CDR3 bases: TGTGCCAGTAGTACTAGCGGGGCCGCCTCCTACGAGCAGTACTTC. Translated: CASSTSGAASYEQYF.

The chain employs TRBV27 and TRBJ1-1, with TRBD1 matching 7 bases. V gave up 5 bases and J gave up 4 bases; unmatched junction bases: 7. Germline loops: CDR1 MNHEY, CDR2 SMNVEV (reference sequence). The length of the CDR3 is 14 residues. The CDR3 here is CASSPTGTSTEAFF. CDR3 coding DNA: TGTGCCAGCAGTCCGACAGGGACCAGCACTGAAGCTTTCTTT.

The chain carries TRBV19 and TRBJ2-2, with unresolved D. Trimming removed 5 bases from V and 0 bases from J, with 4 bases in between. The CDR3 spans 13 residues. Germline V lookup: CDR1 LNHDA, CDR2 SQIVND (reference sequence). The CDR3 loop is CASSPSNTGELFF. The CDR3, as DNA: TGTGCCAGTAGTCCGTCGAACACCGGGGAGCTGTTTTTT.

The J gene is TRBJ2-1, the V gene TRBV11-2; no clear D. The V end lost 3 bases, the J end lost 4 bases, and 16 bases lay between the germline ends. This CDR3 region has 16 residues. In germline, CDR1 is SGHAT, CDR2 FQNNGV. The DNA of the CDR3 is TGTGCCAGCAGCTTCCTTGAGAGAGGAACATACAATGAGCAGTTCTTC. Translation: CASSFLERGTYNEQFF.

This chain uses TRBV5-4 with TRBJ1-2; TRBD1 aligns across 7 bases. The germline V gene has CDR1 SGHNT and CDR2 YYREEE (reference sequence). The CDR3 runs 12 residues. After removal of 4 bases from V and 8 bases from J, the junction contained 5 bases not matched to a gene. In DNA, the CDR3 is TGTGCCAGCAGCCGGGACAGTAGAGGCTACACCTTC. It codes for CASSRDSRGYTF.

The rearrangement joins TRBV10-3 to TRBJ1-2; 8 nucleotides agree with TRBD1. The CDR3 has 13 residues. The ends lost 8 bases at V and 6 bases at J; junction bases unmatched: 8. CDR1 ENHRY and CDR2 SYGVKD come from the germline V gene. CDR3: CAIHPGTGHGYTF. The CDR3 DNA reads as TGTGCCATCCACCCCGGGACAGGCCATGGCTACACCTTC.

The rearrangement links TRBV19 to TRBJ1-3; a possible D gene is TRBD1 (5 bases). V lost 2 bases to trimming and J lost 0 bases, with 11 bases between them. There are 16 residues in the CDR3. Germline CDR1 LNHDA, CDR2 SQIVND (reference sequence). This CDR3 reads CASSIQQARSGNTIYF. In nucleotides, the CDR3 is TGTGCCAGTAGTATACAACAGGCCCGCTCTGGAAACACCATATATTTT.

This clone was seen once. The CDR3 sequence: CASSLSAGSGAEAFF. In nucleotides, the CDR3 is TGTGCCAGCAGTTTATCGGCAGGCTCAGGTGCTGAAGCTTTCTTT. V gene TRBV27 combines with J gene TRBJ1-1; D unclear. This CDR3 region has 15 residues. CDR1 is MNHEY and CDR2 is SMNVEV in the germline V gene (reference sequence). The V end lost 0 bases, the J end lost 6 bases, and 14 bases lay between the germline ends.

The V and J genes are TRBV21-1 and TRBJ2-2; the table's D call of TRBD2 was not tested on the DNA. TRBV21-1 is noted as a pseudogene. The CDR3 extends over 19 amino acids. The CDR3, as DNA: TGTGCCAGCAGCGGTTCTAGCGGGAGAATCGAGTCGAACACCGGGGAGCTGTTTTTT. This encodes CASSGSSGRIESNTGELFF.

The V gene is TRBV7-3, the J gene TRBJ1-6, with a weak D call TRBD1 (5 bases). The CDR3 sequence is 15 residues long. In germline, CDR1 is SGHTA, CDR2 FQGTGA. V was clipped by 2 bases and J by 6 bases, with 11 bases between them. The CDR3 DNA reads TGTGCCAGCAGCTTAGGCGGGACGTCTAATTCACCCCTCCACTTT. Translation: CASSLGGTSNSPLHF.

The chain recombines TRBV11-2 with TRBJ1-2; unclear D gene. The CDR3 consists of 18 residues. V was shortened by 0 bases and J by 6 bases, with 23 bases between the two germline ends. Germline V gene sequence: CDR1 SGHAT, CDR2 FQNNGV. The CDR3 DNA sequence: TGTGCCAGCAGCTTAGATTCTTTTGGCTGGGCCCGCCAAGATGGCTACACCTTC. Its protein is CASSLDSFGWARQDGYTF.

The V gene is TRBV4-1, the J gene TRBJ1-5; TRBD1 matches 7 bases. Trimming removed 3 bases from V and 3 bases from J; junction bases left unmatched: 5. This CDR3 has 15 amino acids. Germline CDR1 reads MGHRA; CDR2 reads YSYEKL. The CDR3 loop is CASSQGTEVNQPQHF. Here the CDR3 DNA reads TGCGCCAGCAGCCAGGGGACAGAGGTCAATCAGCCCCAGCATTTT.

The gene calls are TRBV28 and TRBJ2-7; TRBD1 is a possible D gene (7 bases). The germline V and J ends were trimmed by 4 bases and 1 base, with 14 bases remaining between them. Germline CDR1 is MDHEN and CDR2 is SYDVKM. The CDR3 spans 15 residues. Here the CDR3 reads CASSYRGGLSYEQYF. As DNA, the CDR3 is TGTGCCAGCAGTTACAGGGGAGGACTATCCTACGAGCAGTACTTC.

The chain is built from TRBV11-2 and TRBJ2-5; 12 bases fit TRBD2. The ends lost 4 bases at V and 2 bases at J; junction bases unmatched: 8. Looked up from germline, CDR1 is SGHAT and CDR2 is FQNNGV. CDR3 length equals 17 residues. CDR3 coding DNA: TGTGCCAGCAGCTCCGGACTAGCGGGACCTGATCAAGAGACCCAGTACTTC. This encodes CASSSGLAGPDQETQYF.

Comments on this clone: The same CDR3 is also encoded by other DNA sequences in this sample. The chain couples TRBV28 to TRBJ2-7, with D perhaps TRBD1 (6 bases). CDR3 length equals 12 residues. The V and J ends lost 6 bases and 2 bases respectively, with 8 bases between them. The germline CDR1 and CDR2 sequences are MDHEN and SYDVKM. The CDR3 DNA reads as TGTGCCAGCAGAGCAGGGGCCTACGAGCAGTACTTC. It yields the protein CASRAGAYEQYF.

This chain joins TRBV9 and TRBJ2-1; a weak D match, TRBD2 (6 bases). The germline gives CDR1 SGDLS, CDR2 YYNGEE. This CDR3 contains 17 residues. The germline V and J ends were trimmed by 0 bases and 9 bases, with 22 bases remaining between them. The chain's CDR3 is CASSVAPSTSPNGEQFF. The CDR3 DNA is TGTGCCAGCAGCGTAGCTCCCTCTACTAGCCCGAACGGTGAGCAGTTCTTC.

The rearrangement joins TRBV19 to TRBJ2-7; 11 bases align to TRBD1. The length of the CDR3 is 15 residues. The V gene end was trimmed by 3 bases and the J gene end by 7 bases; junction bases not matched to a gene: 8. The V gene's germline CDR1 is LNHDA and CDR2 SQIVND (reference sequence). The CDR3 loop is CASSIEGQGAREQYF. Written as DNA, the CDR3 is TGTGCCAGTAGTATTGAAGGACAGGGGGCGCGTGAGCAGTACTTC. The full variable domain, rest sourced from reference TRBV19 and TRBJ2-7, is DGGITQSPKYLFRKEGQNVTLSCEQNLNHDAMYWYRQDPGQGLRLIYYSQIVNDFQKGDIAEGYSVSREKKESFPLTVTSAQKNPTAFYLCASSIEGQGAREQYFGPGTRLTVT.

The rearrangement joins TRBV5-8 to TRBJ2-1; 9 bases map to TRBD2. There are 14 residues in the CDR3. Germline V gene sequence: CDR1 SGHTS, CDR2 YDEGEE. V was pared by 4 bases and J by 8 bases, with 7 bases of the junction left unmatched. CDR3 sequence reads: CASSATSGLDEQFF. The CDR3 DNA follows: TGTGCCAGCAGCGCCACTAGCGGGTTGGATGAGCAGTTCTTC.

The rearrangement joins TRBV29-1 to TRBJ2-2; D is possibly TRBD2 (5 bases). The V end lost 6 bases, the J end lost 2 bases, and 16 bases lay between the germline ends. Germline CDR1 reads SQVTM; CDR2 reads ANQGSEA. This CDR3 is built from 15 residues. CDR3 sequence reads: CSVPLGSLNTGELFF. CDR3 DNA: TGCAGCGTCCCCTTGGGGAGCCTAAACACCGGGGAGCTGTTTTTT.